These T cell receptor beta chains were read from a single sample in a study of cytomegalovirus exposure and HLA in healthy donors. Profiled with immunoSEQ multiplex PCR; TCRdb holds only in-frame clones, not every one. This sample has about 150,000 clones, with around 81% found just once. Sequencing used PBMCs. These receptors originate from a woman in her thirties or forties in good health and CMV-seropositive. CDR3s include the opening cysteine and the closing phenylalanine or tryptophan. The D gene is left open where the match is weak. The size of a clone is reported for some rows only, either as once, few or many, or as a class for expanded clones.

CDR3nt | CDR3aa | abundance | j_gene | d_gene | len | v_gene
TGCAGCGCAGAGGGAGGGAAGGGAGATACGCAGTATTTT | CSAEGGKGDTQYF | . | TRBJ2-3 | TRBD2 | 13 | TRBV29-1
TGTGCCAGCAGTTACTCCTGGGAGAGGTCAGATACGCAGTATTTT | CASSYSWERSDTQYF | . | TRBJ2-3 | . | 15 | TRBV6-5
TGTGCCACCAGCAGGGGCTGGATGGGAGAGACCCAGTACTTC | CATSRGWMGETQYF | . | TRBJ2-5 | . | 14 | TRBV15
TGTGCCAGCAGCTTCTCCGGACTAGAAGAGACCCAGTACTTC | CASSFSGLEETQYF | . | TRBJ2-5 | TRBD2 | 14 | TRBV11-2
TGTGCCAGCAGTTTTAGGGGGTACCAAGAGACCCAGTACTTC | CASSFRGYQETQYF | . | TRBJ2-5 | . | 14 | TRBV2
TGCAGCGTTCAGGAAGCTAACTATGGCTACACCTTC | CSVQEANYGYTF | . | TRBJ1-2 | . | 12 | TRBV29-1
TGTGCCAGCAGCCCCCAGACTTCGGTAGCGGGAGGCGAGCAGTACTTC | CASSPQTSVAGGEQYF | . | TRBJ2-7 | TRBD2 | 16 | TRBV13
TGTGCCAGCTCACCACCGGGACTAGCCTCCTACAATGAGCAGTTCTTC | CASSPPGLASYNEQFF | . | TRBJ2-1 | TRBD2 | 16 | TRBV18
TGCGCCAGCAGCCAAGTATCCCGTCTCCTAGCGGGAGCGGATACGCAGTATTTT | CASSQVSRLLAGADTQYF | few | TRBJ2-3 | TRBD2 | 18 | TRBV4-1
TGTGCCAGCAGCTTAGATAGCGGGAGAAGGAATGAGCAGTTCTTC | CASSLDSGRRNEQFF | . | TRBJ2-1 | TRBD2 | 15 | TRBV7-9
TGCGCCAGCAGCCATTCCAGTGCCCCTGGCACCGGGGAGCTGTTTTTT | CASSHSSAPGTGELFF | . | TRBJ2-2 | . | 16 | TRBV4-1
TGTGCCAGCAGTGACTCTTTGAGTACAGGTTATAGCAATCAGCCCCAGCATTTT | CASSDSLSTGYSNQPQHF | few | TRBJ1-5 | . | 18 | TRBV6-4
TGTGCCAGCAGTCCCTCTATAGCCTACGAGCAGTACTTC | CASSPSIAYEQYF | . | TRBJ2-7 | . | 13 | TRBV27
TGTGCCAGCAGTTACGGCGGGGGGGGGCCCCAGTACTTC | CASSYGGGGPQYF | few | TRBJ2-5 | TRBD2 | 13 | TRBV6-6
TGCGCCAGCAGTGAGCAGGACAGGGGTGGTACGCAGTATTTT | CASSEQDRGGTQYF | . | TRBJ2-3 | TRBD1 | 14 | TRBV10-1
TGTGCCAGCAGTCCAGGGTGGGAGCTGTTTTTT | CASSPGWELFF | once | TRBJ2-2 | . | 11 | TRBV27
TGTGCCAGCAGCCAAGTGTCAGGGGCCCCCTACGAGCAGTACTTC | CASSQVSGAPYEQYF | . | TRBJ2-7 | . | 15 | TRBV14
TGCAGCGCGATCCCTAGCGGGAGTGGCACCGGGGAGCTGTTTTTT | CSAIPSGSGTGELFF | . | TRBJ2-2 | TRBD2 | 15 | TRBV29-1
TGTGCCAGCAGCACCGGGACAGGCGTTCGTGGCTACACCTTC | CASSTGTGVRGYTF | . | TRBJ1-2 | TRBD1 | 14 | TRBV28
TGTGCCAGCAAACCGGACAGGGCTTCCAATCAGCCCCAGCATTTT | CASKPDRASNQPQHF | . | TRBJ1-5 | TRBD1 | 15 | TRBV6-5
TGCGCCAGCAGCTTGGGAGTGGGAGGCGAGCAGTACTTC | CASSLGVGGEQYF | . | TRBJ2-7 | . | 13 | TRBV5-1
TGCGCCAGCAGCTCAGGGGGTCGGAACACTGAAGCTTTCTTT | CASSSGGRNTEAFF | . | TRBJ1-1 | TRBD1 | 14 | TRBV5-1
TGTGCCAGCAGCTTGGAATACAGGCTCTACACCTTC | CASSLEYRLYTF | . | TRBJ1-2 | . | 12 | TRBV5-4
TGTGCCATCAGTGAGTTGGGTAGCTTGGGAGAGACCCAGTACTTC | CAISELGSLGETQYF | . | TRBJ2-5 | . | 15 | TRBV10-3
TGTGCCAGCAGTGAAGCGCTTCTAGCGACAAACTCCTACGAGCAGTACTTC | CASSEALLATNSYEQYF | once | TRBJ2-7 | . | 17 | TRBV2
TGTGCCAGCAGCCCCACAGGGACCGGGGCCAACGTCCTGACTTTC | CASSPTGTGANVLTF | few | TRBJ2-6 | . | 15 | TRBV6-5
TGTGCCAGCAGCCCAGGGACAGTGAACACTGAAGCTTTCTTT | CASSPGTVNTEAFF | . | TRBJ1-1 | TRBD1 | 14 | TRBV5-6
TGTGCCAGCAGCCCTATGGGACTAGCGGACTACGAGCAGTACTTC | CASSPMGLADYEQYF | once | TRBJ2-7 | TRBD2 | 15 | TRBV13
TGTGCCAGCAGTGATGTTAGCGGGAGTTACTTCCTTTCCTACGAGCAGTACTTC | CASSDVSGSYFLSYEQYF | . | TRBJ2-7 | TRBD2 | 18 | TRBV2
TGTGCCAGCAGCCAAGAGTCAGGGGGGAACACTGAAGCTTTCTTT | CASSQESGGNTEAFF | . | TRBJ1-1 | TRBD1 | 15 | TRBV4-2
TGTGCCAGCAGCGTGTCCTACAGGGTCATTGAAGCTTTCTTT | CASSVSYRVIEAFF | . | TRBJ1-1 | . | 14 | TRBV5-5
TGTGCCAGCAAAAACGACAGGGTCCAGCCCCAGCATTTT | CASKNDRVQPQHF | . | TRBJ1-5 | TRBD1 | 13 | TRBV28
TGTGCCAGCAGCCTAACGGACAGAACCTACGAGCAGTACTTC | CASSLTDRTYEQYF | . | TRBJ2-7 | . | 14 | TRBV6-5
TGTGCCATCCGGGTTAAAGACGATCTCAGCTCCTACGAGCAGTACTTC | CAIRVKDDLSSYEQYF | . | TRBJ2-7 | . | 16 | TRBV10-3
TGCGCCAGCAGTGAGTTTCGGGGAACGTCTGGGGCCAACGTCCTGACTTTC | CASSEFRGTSGANVLTF | . | TRBJ2-6 | . | 17 | TRBV10-1